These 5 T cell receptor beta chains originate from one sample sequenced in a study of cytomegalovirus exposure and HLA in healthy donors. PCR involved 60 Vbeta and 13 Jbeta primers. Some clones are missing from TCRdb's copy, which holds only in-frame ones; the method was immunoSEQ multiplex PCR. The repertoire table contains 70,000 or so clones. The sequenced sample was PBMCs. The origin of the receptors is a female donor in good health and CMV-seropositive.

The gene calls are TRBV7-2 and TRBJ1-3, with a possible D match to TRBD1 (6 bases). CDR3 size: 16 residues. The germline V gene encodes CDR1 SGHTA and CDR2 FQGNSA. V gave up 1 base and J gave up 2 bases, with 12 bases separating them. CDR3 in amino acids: CASSLVAGAAGNTIYF. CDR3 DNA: TGTGCCAGCAGCTTAGTAGCAGGGGCGGCTGGAAACACCATATATTTT.

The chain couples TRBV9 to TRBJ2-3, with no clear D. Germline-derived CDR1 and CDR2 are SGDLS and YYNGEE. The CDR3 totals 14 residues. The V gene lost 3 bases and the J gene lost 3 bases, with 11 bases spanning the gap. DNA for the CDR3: TGTGCCAGCAGCGCACGAGTGTCGACAGATACGCAGTATTTT. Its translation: CASSARVSTDTQYF.

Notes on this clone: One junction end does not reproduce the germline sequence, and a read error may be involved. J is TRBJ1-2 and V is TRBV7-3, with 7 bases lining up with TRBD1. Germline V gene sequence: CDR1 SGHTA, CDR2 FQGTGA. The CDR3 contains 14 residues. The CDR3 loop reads CVSSPARDSSGYTF. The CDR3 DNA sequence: TGTGTCAGCAGCCCCGCCCGGGACAGTTCAGGCTACACCTTC.

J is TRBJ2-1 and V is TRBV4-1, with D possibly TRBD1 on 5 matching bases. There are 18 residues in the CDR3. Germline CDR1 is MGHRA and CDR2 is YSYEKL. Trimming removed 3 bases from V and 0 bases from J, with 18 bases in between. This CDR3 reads CASSHPRGTGYSYNEQFF. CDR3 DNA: TGCGCCAGCAGCCATCCTAGGGGAACCGGGTACTCCTACAATGAGCAGTTCTTC.

The CDR3 DNA reads TGTGCCATCAGTGAGTCCTTGGGGGGCACTGAAGCTTTCTTT. Its protein is CAISESLGGTEAFF. The V and J genes are TRBV10-3 and TRBJ1-1; a possible D gene is TRBD1 (5 bases). Trimming took 0 bases from V and 4 from J, leaving 9 bases between them. CDR3 length equals 14 residues. Germline values: CDR1 ENHRY, CDR2 SYGVKD.